The present T cell receptor (beta chain) was sequenced within a study of T cell clonotyping in hematopoietic cell transplantation. Study-wide points: Recipient TCR diversity dropped after transplant; expanded clonotypes rose from day 30 to 180. At the given depth, recipient repertoires were over 95% de novo clonotypes. Broader posttransplant TCR repertoire diversity was predicted by graft donor and pretransplant recipient Inverse Simpson Index values. No sorting was done, leaving CD4 and CD8 contributions mixed.

TCRdb keeps only in-frame clones here, not all; method: immunoSEQ multiplex PCR. The repertoire holds about 41,000 clones, with around 96% as singletons. CDR3 length: 13 residues. Trimming stripped 6 bases from V and 7 bases from J, with 13 bases between. Germline V gene lookup returns CDR1 MGHDK and CDR2 SYGVNS. In regard to this clone: What it recognizes is unknown.

Sequencing input: peripheral blood mononuclear cells. This sequence was found in a man in his thirties or forties in good health. Some clones in this sample may be carry-over from other donors' samples. This chain connects TRBV25-1 to TRBJ1-5; D ambiguous. The chain's CDR3 is CASSSGGWQPQHF. The DNA for the CDR3 is TGTGCCAGCAGCTCAGGTGGTTGGCAGCCCCAGCATTTT. Combining the CDR3 with reference TRBV25-1 and TRBJ1-5 gives the whole variable domain EADIYQTPRYLVIGTGKKITLECSQTMGHDKMYWYQQDPGMELHLIHYSYGVNSTEKGDLSSESTVSRIRTEHFPLTLESARPSHTSQYLCASSSGGWQPQHFGDGTRLSIL.